Listed below are T cell receptor beta chains from one sample, sequenced in a study of T cell repertoires in cytomegalovirus infection. TCRdb processed the reads anew with MiXCR; each CDR3 protein has one entry. The repertoire has about 890,000 distinct CDR3 sequences, roughly 30% of them found once; the top ten carry 11% to 15%. These TCRs are of unknown antigen specificity. Sequences were derived from cultured CD8+ T cells from PBMCs, sampled from culture after CMV antigen stimulation. The receptors originated from a human donor in good health (CMV status not recorded). Some clones in this sample may be carry-over from other donors' samples. Both conserved end residues are part of each CDR3. Each record gives: CDR3 DNA, CDR3 protein, J gene, clone size, V gene, CDR3 length, D gene. A D gene is named only where the DNA matches it firmly. Clone size is given for some rows only: seen once, a few or many times, or a class if the clone is expanded.

CDR3 DNA: TGTGCCAGCAGTCGGCCGGGACAGGGAGAGGGCTACACCTTC
CDR3 protein: CASSRPGQGEGYTF
J gene: TRBJ1-2
clone size: few
V gene: TRBV27
CDR3 length: 14
D gene: TRBD1

CDR3 DNA: TGCAGCGTTGTCGAGCCAGCTCATGAGCAGTTCTTC
CDR3 protein: CSVVEPAHEQFF
J gene: TRBJ2-1
clone size: -
V gene: TRBV29-1
CDR3 length: 12
D gene: -

CDR3 DNA: TGTGCCAGCAGTTTTCCGAGCGGAGTTTTCCAAGAGACCCAGTACTTC
CDR3 protein: CASSFPSGVFQETQYF
J gene: TRBJ2-5
clone size: -
V gene: TRBV28
CDR3 length: 16
D gene: -

CDR3 DNA: TGTGCCAGCAGTGAGCGGATACCCAACACCGGGGAGCTGTTTTTT
CDR3 protein: CASSERIPNTGELFF
J gene: TRBJ2-2
clone size: once
V gene: TRBV2
CDR3 length: 15
D gene: -

CDR3 DNA: TGTGCCAGCAGTTCCTCAGGAAATCAAGCAACTAATGAAAAACTGTTTTTT
CDR3 protein: CASSSSGNQATNEKLFF
J gene: TRBJ1-4
clone size: few
V gene: TRBV5-4
CDR3 length: 17
D gene: -

CDR3 DNA: TGTGCCAGAAGTTACGGAATCGCTAACTATGGCTACACCTTC
CDR3 protein: CARSYGIANYGYTF
J gene: TRBJ1-2
clone size: -
V gene: TRBV27
CDR3 length: 14
D gene: -

CDR3 DNA: TGTGCCAGCAGCTTACCCCGTGTGGCTAGCGGGGGGAGGACAGATACGCAGTATTTT
CDR3 protein: CASSLPRVASGGRTDTQYF
J gene: TRBJ2-3
clone size: many
V gene: TRBV7-2
CDR3 length: 19
D gene: TRBD2

CDR3 DNA: TGTGCCAGCAGCTTAGTTGGCGGGGGGGATGCCACAGATACGCAGTATTTT
CDR3 protein: CASSLVGGGDATDTQYF
J gene: TRBJ2-3
clone size: -
V gene: TRBV7-8
CDR3 length: 17
D gene: TRBD2

CDR3 DNA: TGTGCCAGCGGTGAAAATCAGCCCCAGCATTTT
CDR3 protein: CASGENQPQHF
J gene: TRBJ1-5
clone size: -
V gene: TRBV27
CDR3 length: 11
D gene: -

CDR3 DNA: TGTGCCAGCAGTCAAGGGGACAGGGGGGATTACGAGCAGTACTTC
CDR3 protein: CASSQGDRGDYEQYF
J gene: TRBJ2-7
clone size: few
V gene: TRBV12-3/TRBV12-4
CDR3 length: 15
D gene: TRBD1

CDR3 DNA: TGTGCCAGCAGCCAAGTGGGACTAGCTCCAGATACGCAGTATTTT
CDR3 protein: CASSQVGLAPDTQYF
J gene: TRBJ2-3
clone size: -
V gene: TRBV14
CDR3 length: 15
D gene: TRBD2

CDR3 DNA: TGTGCCAGCAGTTTGCGTATTCCGGGACAGGATCCACTTAACACTGAAGCTTTCTTT
CDR3 protein: CASSLRIPGQDPLNTEAFF
J gene: TRBJ1-1
clone size: -
V gene: TRBV12-3/TRBV12-4
CDR3 length: 19
D gene: TRBD1

CDR3 DNA: TGTGCCGACCAGGGCGTCATGAACACTGAAGCTTTCTTT
CDR3 protein: CADQGVMNTEAFF
J gene: TRBJ1-1
clone size: -
V gene: TRBV11-1
CDR3 length: 13
D gene: -

CDR3 DNA: TGTGCCAGCAGCTCAGCGGTGGGGGTCTATGGCTACACCTTC
CDR3 protein: CASSSAVGVYGYTF
J gene: TRBJ1-2
clone size: few
V gene: TRBV5-4
CDR3 length: 14
D gene: -

CDR3 DNA: TGCAGTGCTAGAGAAGGACTAGCGGGGATCTACAATGAGCAGTTCTTC
CDR3 protein: CSAREGLAGIYNEQFF
J gene: TRBJ2-1
clone size: -
V gene: TRBV20-1
CDR3 length: 16
D gene: TRBD2

CDR3 DNA: TGTGCCAGCAGTGTAATAGGGTTTGAAGCTTTCTTT
CDR3 protein: CASSVIGFEAFF
J gene: TRBJ1-1
clone size: many
V gene: TRBV6-1
CDR3 length: 12
D gene: -

CDR3 DNA: TGTGCCAGCAGGACAAAGACAGGCCCCGGGAATTCACCCCTCCACTTT
CDR3 protein: CASRTKTGPGNSPLHF
J gene: TRBJ1-6
clone size: -
V gene: TRBV5-3
CDR3 length: 16
D gene: -

CDR3 DNA: TGTGCCAGCAGCTTTACTTCAGAGGAAACCTTC
CDR3 protein: CASSFTSEETF
J gene: TRBJ1-2
clone size: few
V gene: TRBV5-4
CDR3 length: 11
D gene: -

CDR3 DNA: TGTGCCAGCAGCTCCCCCCGGGACCCAGTAAACACTGAAGCTTTCTTT
CDR3 protein: CASSSPRDPVNTEAFF
J gene: TRBJ1-1
clone size: -
V gene: TRBV7-9
CDR3 length: 16
D gene: -

CDR3 DNA: TGTGCCAGTAATCTAGCGGGGGGGCTTAATGAGCAGTTCTTC
CDR3 protein: CASNLAGGLNEQFF
J gene: TRBJ2-1
clone size: -
V gene: TRBV19
CDR3 length: 14
D gene: TRBD2

CDR3 DNA: TGTGCCAGCAGTTTAGTGGCTGGAAACACCATATATTTT
CDR3 protein: CASSLVAGNTIYF
J gene: TRBJ1-3
clone size: few
V gene: TRBV12-3/TRBV12-4
CDR3 length: 13
D gene: -

CDR3 DNA: TGTGCCAGCAGCCAAACCGGGACAACTGAAGACACCTTC
CDR3 protein: CASSQTGTTEDTF
J gene: TRBJ1-2
clone size: few
V gene: TRBV4-2
CDR3 length: 13
D gene: -

CDR3 DNA: TGTGCCAGTAGTATCGTAGGGTTCGACGAGCAGTACTTC
CDR3 protein: CASSIVGFDEQYF
J gene: TRBJ2-7
clone size: -
V gene: TRBV19
CDR3 length: 13
D gene: -

CDR3 DNA: TGTGCCAGCAGCCAAGTAGGAGCCATTGACAGGGGAGGCTACACCTTC
CDR3 protein: CASSQVGAIDRGGYTF
J gene: TRBJ1-2
clone size: -
V gene: TRBV4-2
CDR3 length: 16
D gene: TRBD1

CDR3 DNA: TGTGCCAGCAGCCAAGAATCACCCGAGCGATCCCTCACAGATACGCAGTATTTT
CDR3 protein: CASSQESPERSLTDTQYF
J gene: TRBJ2-3
clone size: -
V gene: TRBV14
CDR3 length: 18
D gene: -

CDR3 DNA: TGCGCCAGCAGTGAGTCGACAGCAAACTATGGCTACACCTTC
CDR3 protein: CASSESTANYGYTF
J gene: TRBJ1-2
clone size: many
V gene: TRBV10-1
CDR3 length: 14
D gene: -

CDR3 DNA: TGTGCCAGCAGCTCTACCCGCTATGGCTACACCTTC
CDR3 protein: CASSSTRYGYTF
J gene: TRBJ1-2
clone size: -
V gene: TRBV7-3
CDR3 length: 12
D gene: -

CDR3 DNA: TGTGCCAGCAGCACGGACAGAGCCGGCACTGAAGCTTTCTTT
CDR3 protein: CASSTDRAGTEAFF
J gene: TRBJ1-1
clone size: -
V gene: TRBV7-9
CDR3 length: 14
D gene: -

CDR3 DNA: TGTGCCAGCAGTTTATATCTGGGACCTGGAAACACCATATATTTT
CDR3 protein: CASSLYLGPGNTIYF
J gene: TRBJ1-3
clone size: few
V gene: TRBV27
CDR3 length: 15
D gene: -

CDR3 DNA: TGTGCCACCAGTGATTTAGGGGAAGGGGGAACCTACAATGAGCAGTTCTTC
CDR3 protein: CATSDLGEGGTYNEQFF
J gene: TRBJ2-1
clone size: few
V gene: TRBV24-1
CDR3 length: 17
D gene: -

CDR3 DNA: TGTGCCAACAGTTTCCCCACTAAGGGACTAGTCCAAGATACGCAGTATTTT
CDR3 protein: CANSFPTKGLVQDTQYF
J gene: TRBJ2-3
clone size: -
V gene: TRBV28
CDR3 length: 17
D gene: TRBD2

CDR3 DNA: TGTGCCAGCAGCTTAGCCACAGGGGGATACCCCTATGGCTACACCTTC
CDR3 protein: CASSLATGGYPYGYTF
J gene: TRBJ1-2
clone size: few
V gene: TRBV7-9
CDR3 length: 16
D gene: TRBD1

CDR3 DNA: TGTGCCAGCAGTTTAGGGACACGGCGGTTTGAAGCTTTCTTT
CDR3 protein: CASSLGTRRFEAFF
J gene: TRBJ1-1
clone size: many
V gene: TRBV7-2
CDR3 length: 14
D gene: -

CDR3 DNA: TGTGCCAGCAGTTTACTAGGATCGGGGGACTATGGCTACACCTTC
CDR3 protein: CASSLLGSGDYGYTF
J gene: TRBJ1-2
clone size: -
V gene: TRBV27
CDR3 length: 15
D gene: -

CDR3 DNA: TGTGCCAGCAGCGGCTCCGGGACAGAGGGCGCAGATACGCAGTATTTT
CDR3 protein: CASSGSGTEGADTQYF
J gene: TRBJ2-3
clone size: -
V gene: TRBV7-3
CDR3 length: 16
D gene: TRBD1

CDR3 DNA: TGTGCCAGCAGTCCACTAGCGGGGGGGAGCGATGAGCAGTTCTTC
CDR3 protein: CASSPLAGGSDEQFF
J gene: TRBJ2-1
clone size: -
V gene: TRBV27
CDR3 length: 15
D gene: TRBD2

CDR3 DNA: TGTGCCAGCAGTACGCTCGGGACAGGGAGCTCCTACAATGAGCAGTTCTTC
CDR3 protein: CASSTLGTGSSYNEQFF
J gene: TRBJ2-1
clone size: -
V gene: TRBV27
CDR3 length: 17
D gene: TRBD1

CDR3 DNA: TGTACCCGCCAGTTACGACAGTTAGTGGGCCAGGGGACTGAAGCTTTCTTT
CDR3 protein: CTRQLRQLVGQGTEAFF
J gene: TRBJ1-1
clone size: -
V gene: TRBV6-6
CDR3 length: 17
D gene: -

CDR3 DNA: TGTGCCAGCAGCGAGGGGAAGCGAAATCAGCCCCAGCATTTT
CDR3 protein: CASSEGKRNQPQHF
J gene: TRBJ1-5
clone size: -
V gene: TRBV9
CDR3 length: 14
D gene: -

CDR3 DNA: TGTGCCGGCGGGGGGACGAACACCGGGGAGCTGTTTTTT
CDR3 protein: CAGGGTNTGELFF
J gene: TRBJ2-2
clone size: -
V gene: TRBV6-5
CDR3 length: 13
D gene: TRBD2

CDR3 DNA: TGTGCCAGCAGCTTCCCAGGTCGGGCAAAACTGTTTTTT
CDR3 protein: CASSFPGRAKLFF
J gene: TRBJ1-4
clone size: few
V gene: TRBV7-2
CDR3 length: 13
D gene: -

CDR3 DNA: TGCGCCAGCAGCTTACAGGGGTTTAACTATGGCTACACCTTC
CDR3 protein: CASSLQGFNYGYTF
J gene: TRBJ1-2
clone size: -
V gene: TRBV5-1
CDR3 length: 14
D gene: TRBD1

CDR3 DNA: TGTGCTAGCAGCTTGTCTAGCGGGGGATACCTACAAGAGACCCAGTACTTC
CDR3 protein: CASSLSSGGYLQETQYF
J gene: TRBJ2-5
clone size: few
V gene: TRBV7-6
CDR3 length: 17
D gene: TRBD2

CDR3 DNA: TGTGCCAGCAGTTACGATAGGGAACGCAATCAGCCCCAGCATTTT
CDR3 protein: CASSYDRERNQPQHF
J gene: TRBJ1-5
clone size: few
V gene: TRBV6-2/TRBV6-3
CDR3 length: 15
D gene: -

CDR3 DNA: TGTGCCATCAGTGAGTCGATTCAGGGTGTGGCAGGGTACTATGGCTACACCTTC
CDR3 protein: CAISESIQGVAGYYGYTF
J gene: TRBJ1-2
clone size: -
V gene: TRBV10-3
CDR3 length: 18
D gene: -

CDR3 DNA: TGTGCCAGCAGCTTCTCTCCCCCCCTAGCGGGGGGCTACAATGAGCAGTTCTTC
CDR3 protein: CASSFSPPLAGGYNEQFF
J gene: TRBJ2-1
clone size: -
V gene: TRBV7-8
CDR3 length: 18
D gene: TRBD2

CDR3 DNA: TGTGCCAGCAGTCTCCACATGGACTTGGTCGGGTCTGAAGCTTTCTTT
CDR3 protein: CASSLHMDLVGSEAFF
J gene: TRBJ1-1
clone size: -
V gene: TRBV12-3/TRBV12-4
CDR3 length: 16
D gene: -

CDR3 DNA: TGTGCCAGCAGCCCTACCCTGAGGAGAGATACGCAGTATTTT
CDR3 protein: CASSPTLRRDTQYF
J gene: TRBJ2-3
clone size: few
V gene: TRBV28
CDR3 length: 14
D gene: -

CDR3 DNA: TGCGCCAGCAGCCAAGATGGGACCTACAATGAGCAGTTCTTC
CDR3 protein: CASSQDGTYNEQFF
J gene: TRBJ2-1
clone size: few
V gene: TRBV4-1
CDR3 length: 14
D gene: -

CDR3 DNA: TGTGCCAGCAGTTTGGTCCGGGACAGGGGCACAGATACGCAGTATTTT
CDR3 protein: CASSLVRDRGTDTQYF
J gene: TRBJ2-3
clone size: -
V gene: TRBV27
CDR3 length: 16
D gene: TRBD1

CDR3 DNA: TGCAGTGCTAGAGATCGCCGGGGGGCCCGGGAGCTGTTTTTT
CDR3 protein: CSARDRRGARELFF
J gene: TRBJ2-2
clone size: -
V gene: TRBV20-1
CDR3 length: 14
D gene: -

CDR3 DNA: TGTGCCAGCAGTTATTCCCTTATAGCGGGGGCATACAATGAGCAGTTCTTC
CDR3 protein: CASSYSLIAGAYNEQFF
J gene: TRBJ2-1
clone size: -
V gene: TRBV6-6
CDR3 length: 17
D gene: TRBD2

CDR3 DNA: TGCAGTGAAAGGCGGGGACAGACCTCCGAGACCCAGTACTTC
CDR3 protein: CSERRGQTSETQYF
J gene: TRBJ2-5
clone size: once
V gene: TRBV20-1
CDR3 length: 14
D gene: -

CDR3 DNA: TGTGCCCCAGGGACGGACAGGGAGAACACTGAAGCTTTCTTT
CDR3 protein: CAPGTDRENTEAFF
J gene: TRBJ1-1
clone size: few
V gene: TRBV12-3/TRBV12-4
CDR3 length: 14
D gene: TRBD1

CDR3 DNA: TGTGCCAGCAGTTACGGACAGCAACTGCAGCCCCAGCATTTT
CDR3 protein: CASSYGQQLQPQHF
J gene: TRBJ1-5
clone size: -
V gene: TRBV6-2/TRBV6-3
CDR3 length: 14
D gene: -